The text below deals with one T cell receptor (beta chain). Sequenced by immunoSEQ multiplex PCR; TCRdb stores in-frame clones only, minus some. This table holds 200,000 to 250,000 clones, almost 90% found once. The data stem from a study of blood T cell repertoires in COVID-19. About the research overall: Samples came from the United States, Italy and Spain, spanning acute and convalescent COVID-19.

The J segment lost 7 bases and the V segment lost 2 bases, leaving 9 bases of the junction unmatched. Germline V CDR1 and CDR2: SGHVS, FNYEAQ. The CDR3 is 16 amino acids. Those who participated ranged in age from about 18 to 89 years and resided in about 24 US areas. Cohort placement rested on clinical history that participants reported themselves. The specimen was PBMCs or T cells enriched from blood (not recorded which). The receptor's source is a woman between 45 and 65 years old with acute COVID-19. The chain employs TRBV7-6 and TRBJ2-1; 9 positions agree with TRBD2. The CDR3, as DNA: TGTGCCAGCAGCTTATGGGGACTAGCAAAATCAAATGAGCAGTTCTTC. Protein sequence: CASSLWGLAKSNEQFF.